The 23 T cell receptor beta chains below come from one sample, sequenced in a study of OX40 agonist ivuxolimab in advanced cancers. Repertoires were generated with immunoSEQ multiplex PCR, while TCRdb's copy carries only in-frame clones and drops some. This sample yields more than 95,000 clones, of which around nine tenths are seen a single time; 0.79% belongs to the top ten. The sample was CD4+ or CD8+ T cells sorted from blood, taken in a trial of the OX40 agonist ivuxolimab. The receptors stem from an adult with an advanced solid tumor such as melanoma, head and neck, liver or kidney cancer.

This chain joins TRBV7-2 and TRBJ1-1, with unresolved D. CDR1 and CDR2 (germline): SGHTA, FQGNSA. V lost 5 bases and J lost 1, with 20 bases in between. The CDR3 is 17 residues long. CDR3 loop: CASSQAYGVVTNTEAFF. The DNA of the CDR3 is TGTGCCAGCAGCCAAGCTTATGGGGTGGTGACGAACACTGAAGCTTTCTTT.

J is TRBJ2-5 and V is TRBV7-2, with unresolved D. Germline V CDR1 and CDR2: SGHTA, FQGNSA. The CDR3 loop spans 14 amino acids. V gave up 5 bases and J gave up 4 bases, with 14 bases separating them. As DNA, the CDR3 is TGTGCCAGCAGCCGCCCGTCATTCCCAGAGACCCAGTACTTC. Its translation: CASSRPSFPETQYF.

CDR3 sequence (DNA): TGTGCCAGCAGAAGCGGGGGGACGGTGAACACTGAAGCTTTCTTT. It translates to CASRSGGTVNTEAFF. The chain has TRBV28 and TRBJ1-1; a weak D match, TRBD1 (5 bases). Germline V CDR1 and CDR2: MDHEN, SYDVKM. The CDR3 contains 15 residues. Trimming took off 6 bases at V and 0 bases at J, with 14 bases between the two ends. Full variable domain (remainder filled in from reference TRBV28 and TRBJ1-1): DVKVTQSSRYLVKRTGEKVFLECVQDMDHENMFWYRQDPGLGLRLIYFSYDVKMKEKGDIPEGYSVSREKKERFSLILESASTNQTSMYLCASRSGGTVNTEAFFGQGTRLTVV.

The J gene is TRBJ2-7, the V gene TRBV2; 7 bases are a match to TRBD1. V trimming: 8 bases; J trimming: 1 base; junction bases outside the gene matches: 8. This CDR3 has 14 residues. Germline assignment: CDR1 SNHLY and CDR2 FYNNEI. The CDR3: CASEGQMKSYEQYF. CDR3 coding DNA: TGTGCCAGCGAGGGACAGATGAAATCCTACGAGCAGTACTTC.

The CDR3 sequence is CASILNTEAFF. Here the CDR3 DNA reads TGTGCCAGCATTTTGAACACTGAAGCTTTCTTT. The chain recombines TRBV28 with TRBJ1-1; unclear D gene. Deletions cut 7 bases from V and 0 bases from J, with 3 bases between. Germline CDR1 and CDR2: MDHEN and SYDVKM. The CDR3 runs to 11 residues.

The chain couples TRBV9 to TRBJ1-3, with unresolved D. CDR1 is SGDLS, CDR2 YYNGEE, per germline. CDR3 length equals 12 residues. Trimming shortened V by 4 bases and J by 3 bases, and 5 bases separated the two germline ends. CDR3 nucleotides: TGTGCCAGCAGCCAAAGTGGAAACACCATATATTTT. Translation: CASSQSGNTIYF. Together with reference TRBV9 and TRBJ1-3, the CDR3 gives the full variable domain: DSGVTQTPKHLITATGQRVTLRCSPRSGDLSVYWYQQSLDQGLQFLIQYYNGEERAKGNILERFSAQQFPDLHSELNLSSLELGDSALYFCASSQSGNTIYFGEGSWLTVV.

The chain carries TRBV5-1 and TRBJ1-3, with D uncertain. The V end was cut by 1 base, the J end by 1 base, with 0 bases between. The CDR3 has 12 amino acids. Germline CDR1 SGHRS, CDR2 YFSETQ. The CDR3 nucleotides read TGCGCCAGCAGCTTGTCTGGAAACACCATATATTTT. Its protein product is CASSLSGNTIYF.

This clone showed up just a few times. The chain joins TRBV7-2 to TRBJ1-1; no clear D gene. The length of the CDR3 is 13 residues. Trimming cost V 4 bases and J 5 bases, with 11 bases left between them. The germline V gene encodes CDR1 SGHTA and CDR2 FQGNSA. The CDR3 coding sequence is TGTGCCAGCAGCTCTCATCCGGAGACTGAAGCTTTCTTT. It encodes CASSSHPETEAFF. The full variable domain, in which reference TRBV7-2 and TRBJ1-1 provide the parts outside the CDR3, is GAGVSQSPSNKVTEKGKDVELRCDPISGHTALYWYRQSLGQGLEFLIYFQGNSAPDKSGLPSDRFSAERTGGSVSTLTIQRTQQEDSAVYLCASSSHPETEAFFGQGTRLTVV.

The chain uses TRBV30 and TRBJ2-1; 9 nucleotides align to TRBD2. Germline CDR1 reads GTSNPN; CDR2 reads SVGIG (reference sequence). The CDR3 extends over 14 amino acids. With 8 bases clipped from V and 0 bases from J, the junction kept 5 bases outside the gene matches. DNA of the CDR3: TGTGCCAGTCTTAGCGGGGGCTCCTACAATGAGCAGTTCTTC. It yields the protein CASLSGGSYNEQFF.

The V and J genes are TRBV7-9 and TRBJ2-3; D is unclear. From germline, CDR1 is SEHNR and CDR2 FQNEAQ (reference sequence). With 1 base removed from V and 3 bases from J, the gap between germline ends came to 5 bases. CDR3 size: 13 residues. CDR3 coding DNA: TGTGCCAGCAGCTTAGGGGTTACAGATACGCAGTATTTT. This encodes CASSLGVTDTQYF.

The chain is built from TRBV9 and TRBJ2-1; D uncertain. This CDR3 has 13 amino acids. V lost 0 bases and J lost 6, with 7 bases in between. Germline V gives CDR1 SGDLS, CDR2 YYNGEE. This chain's CDR3 is CASSVGPPNEQFF. In nucleotides, the CDR3 is TGTGCCAGCAGCGTAGGCCCTCCCAATGAGCAGTTCTTC. The whole variable domain, filled in from reference TRBV9 and TRBJ2-1, reads DSGVTQTPKHLITATGQRVTLRCSPRSGDLSVYWYQQSLDQGLQFLIQYYNGEERAKGNILERFSAQQFPDLHSELNLSSLELGDSALYFCASSVGPPNEQFFGPGTRLTVL.

This CDR3 is CASSSLELGRKLFF. The DNA for the CDR3 is TGTGCCAGCAGCTCGTTAGAACTGGGGCGAAAACTGTTTTTT. This chain joins TRBV5-6 and TRBJ1-4; possibly TRBD1 for D (5 bases). Germline V lookup: CDR1 SGHDT, CDR2 YYEEEE. The CDR3 extends over 14 amino acids. V dropped 3 bases and J dropped 10 bases, with 16 bases sitting between them.

CDR3: CASTDTGSKTQYF. The CDR3 DNA sequence: TGTGCCAGTACCGATACAGGGTCGAAGACCCAGTACTTC. The chain uses TRBV19 and TRBJ2-5; D is perhaps TRBD1 (6 bases). V lost 7 bases and J 6 bases, leaving 15 bases between the germline ends. The germline CDR1 and CDR2 sequences are LNHDA and SQIVND (reference sequence). The CDR3 is 13 amino acids.

This chain's CDR3 is CSVGQTSGAETQYF. The CDR3 DNA reads as TGCAGCGTTGGCCAGACTAGCGGGGCAGAGACCCAGTACTTC. This chain uses TRBV29-1 with TRBJ2-5; 11 bases align to TRBD2. J gave up 4 bases and V 4 bases, and 5 bases lay outside the gene matches. This CDR3 contains 14 residues. Per germline, CDR1 SQVTM and CDR2 ANQGSEA.

V is TRBV7-8 and J is TRBJ1-2, with TRBD1 matching 8 bases. Germline lookup yields CDR1 SGHVS and CDR2 FQNEAQ. The CDR3 covers 14 residues. The V and J ends lost 0 bases and 7 bases, in that order; junction bases with no gene match: 4. The CDR3 reads CASSLADRAGGYTF. In DNA, the CDR3 is TGTGCCAGCAGCTTAGCGGACAGGGCGGGTGGCTACACCTTC.

This chain connects TRBV6-5 to TRBJ1-2; 8 nucleotides line up with TRBD1. V trimming: 5 bases; J trimming: 7 bases; junction bases outside the gene matches: 12. The CDR3 is made up of 15 amino acids. In germline, CDR1 is MNHEY, CDR2 SVGAGI. The DNA for the CDR3 is TGTGCCAGCAGTCGACAGGGGCCGGCCTCGGGTGGCTACACCTTC. The encoded protein is CASSRQGPASGGYTF.

The chain joins TRBV10-1 to TRBJ1-1, with a tentative D call TRBD1 (6 bases). The CDR3 covers 15 residues. V was trimmed by 0 bases and J by 5 bases, leaving 13 bases between them. Germline loops: CDR1 WNHNN, CDR2 SYGVQD (reference sequence). The CDR3 nucleotides are TGCGCCAGCAGTGAGTCGACGGGGGGCCTGACTGAAGCTTTCTTT. Encoded protein: CASSESTGGLTEAFF.

The J gene is TRBJ1-5, the V gene TRBV10-3, with D unclear. Germline V gene data show CDR1 as ENHRY and CDR2 as SYGVKD. The CDR3 consists of 12 residues. V was cut by 0 bases and J by 7 bases, with 4 bases left in between. CDR3 DNA sequence: TGTGCCATCAGTGAGTCGGTGCAGCCCCAGCATTTT. It codes for CAISESVQPQHF.

The chain employs TRBV28 and TRBJ1-2; D gene unclear. The ends were cut back, 2 bases at V and 8 bases at J, with 15 bases in the middle. This CDR3 is built from 14 residues. Germline V gene data show CDR1 as MDHEN and CDR2 as SYDVKM. In DNA, the CDR3 is TGTGCCAGCAGTTTAGCGAACCCCTCTAACGGCTACACCTTC. Its protein product is CASSLANPSNGYTF.

The rearrangement joins TRBV27 to TRBJ1-5, with 9 bases lining up with TRBD1. There are 13 residues in the CDR3. V trimming: 8 bases; J trimming: 6 bases; junction bases outside the gene matches: 5. Germline lookup yields CDR1 MNHEY and CDR2 SMNVEV (reference sequence). CDR3 in DNA: TGTGCCAGCGGGACAGGGCGTCGTCAGCCCCAGCATTTT. Its translation: CASGTGRRQPQHF.

The chain uses TRBV19 and TRBJ1-2, with D uncertain. V was cut by 2 bases and J by 0 bases, with 7 bases left in between. The CDR3 loop spans 14 amino acids. Germline values: CDR1 LNHDA, CDR2 SQIVND (reference sequence). The CDR3 region has the DNA TGTGCCAGTAGTATAAACCAAGCTAACTATGGCTACACCTTC. Translated: CASSINQANYGYTF. Together with reference TRBV19 and TRBJ1-2, the CDR3 gives the full variable domain: DGGITQSPKYLFRKEGQNVTLSCEQNLNHDAMYWYRQDPGQGLRLIYYSQIVNDFQKGDIAEGYSVSREKKESFPLTVTSAQKNPTAFYLCASSINQANYGYTFGSGTRLTVV.

V usage is TRBV2 and J usage is TRBJ2-3; D could derive from TRBD1 or TRBD2 (5 bases each). The CDR3 extends over 15 amino acids. V lost 5 bases to trimming and J lost 2 bases, with 14 bases between them. Germline CDR1 is SNHLY and CDR2 is FYNNEI. Here the CDR3 DNA reads TGTGCCAGCAGTTTCGCCGGGACCACCACAGATACGCAGTATTTT. This encodes CASSFAGTTTDTQYF.

The V gene is TRBV27, the J gene TRBJ2-2; D may be TRBD1 (5 bases). Germline V gene sequence: CDR1 MNHEY, CDR2 SMNVEV (reference sequence). V lost 8 bases, J lost 2 bases, and 12 bases lay in between. The CDR3 totals 14 residues. The CDR3 here is CASRPDSNTGELFF. For the CDR3, the DNA is TGTGCCAGCCGACCTGACAGTAACACCGGGGAGCTGTTTTTT.